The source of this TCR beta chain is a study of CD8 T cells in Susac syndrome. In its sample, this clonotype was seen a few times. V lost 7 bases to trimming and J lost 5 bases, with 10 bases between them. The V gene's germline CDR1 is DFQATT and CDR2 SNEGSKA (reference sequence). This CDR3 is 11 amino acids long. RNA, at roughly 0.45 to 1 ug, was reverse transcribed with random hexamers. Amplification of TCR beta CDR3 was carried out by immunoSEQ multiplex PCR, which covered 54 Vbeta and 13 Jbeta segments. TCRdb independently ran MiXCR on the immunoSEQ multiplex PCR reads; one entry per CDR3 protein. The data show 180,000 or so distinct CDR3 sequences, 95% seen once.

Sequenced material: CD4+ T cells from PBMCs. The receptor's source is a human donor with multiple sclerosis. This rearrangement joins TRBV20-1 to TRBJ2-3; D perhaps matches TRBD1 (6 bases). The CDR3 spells CSVRGGDTQYF. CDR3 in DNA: TGCAGTGTCAGAGGGGGAGATACGCAGTATTTT.